This T cell receptor beta chain was captured in a study of blood T cell repertoires in COVID-19. Whole-study context: Acute and convalescent COVID-19 specimens originated in the United States, Italy and Spain.

All enrollees were about 18 to 89 years old and from 20 to 25 US areas. Cohorts were assigned according to the clinical history that participants reported. Symptom resolution, clearance, or two negative PCRs marked donors in Cohort 3 as recovered. Some clones are missing from TCRdb's copy, which holds only in-frame ones; the method was immunoSEQ multiplex PCR. The table has 150,000 to 250,000 clones, roughly four fifths seen once. Source material: PBMCs or T cells enriched from blood (not recorded which). The sequence derives from a man aged 40-55 years who had recovered from COVID-19.

Here the CDR3 reads CASSVLAGVRNEQFF. Written as DNA, the CDR3 is TGTGCCAGCAGTGTACTAGCGGGAGTTCGCAATGAGCAGTTCTTC. V and J are TRBV2 and TRBJ2-1, with TRBD2 identical over 11 bases. Unmatched junction bases numbered 5, after V lost 4 bases and J lost 6 bases. CDR3 length: 15 residues. CDR1 and CDR2 from the germline V gene are SNHLY and FYNNEI.